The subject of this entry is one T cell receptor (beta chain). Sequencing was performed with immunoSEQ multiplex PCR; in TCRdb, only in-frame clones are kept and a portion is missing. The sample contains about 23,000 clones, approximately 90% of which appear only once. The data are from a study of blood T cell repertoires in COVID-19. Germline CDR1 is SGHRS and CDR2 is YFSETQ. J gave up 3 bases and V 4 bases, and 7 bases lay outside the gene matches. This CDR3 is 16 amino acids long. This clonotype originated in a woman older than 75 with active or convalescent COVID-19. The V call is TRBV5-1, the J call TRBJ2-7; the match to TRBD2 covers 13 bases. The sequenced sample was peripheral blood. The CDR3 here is CASSAGTSGDVYEQYF. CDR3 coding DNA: TGCGCCAGCAGCGCCGGGACTAGCGGGGATGTCTACGAGCAGTACTTC.